This entry lists 4 T cell receptor beta chains sequenced from one sample in a study of T cells in women clearing cervical HPV infection. The method was immunoSEQ multiplex PCR; TCRdb's version includes in-frame clones alone and lacks a portion of them. The listing records about 25,000 clones. Material for sequencing was blood buffy coat. The source of these receptors is a woman aged 18 to 69 with a cervical HPV16 infection that either progressed to CIN3+ or cleared (not recorded which).

With respect to this clone: The read comes to an end 3 residues before the CDR3 does, leaving the germline J gene to fill in the end. The chain couples TRBV19 to TRBJ2-3; D may be TRBD1 (6 bases). The CDR3 spans 13 residues. Germline-derived CDR1 and CDR2 are LNHDA and SQIVND (reference sequence). The CDR3 is CASARGGFQPQYF. Partial CDR3 DNA: TGTGCCAGTGCTCGAGGGGGTTTTCAGCCG.

This clone ranks as medium-sized in terms of frequency. The CDR3 is cut off 3 residues early in the read; its end comes from the germline J gene. The gene calls are TRBV7-2 and TRBJ2-3; D is possibly TRBD2 (6 bases). Looked up from germline, CDR1 is SGHTA and CDR2 is FQGNSA. The CDR3 is 15 residues long. V was cut by 1 base and J by 5 bases, with 13 bases left in between. The part of the CDR3 DNA that was read is TGTGCCAGCAGCTTAGTAGGTTCCGGGGGAGATACG. This translates into CASSLVGSGGDT. In full, the CDR3 reads CASSLVGSGGDTQYF. Full variable domain (outside the CDR3, taken from reference TRBV7-2 and TRBJ2-3): GAGVSQSPSNKVTEKGKDVELRCDPISGHTALYWYRQSLGQGLEFLIYFQGNSAPDKSGLPSDRFSAERTGGSVSTLTIQRTQQEDSAVYLCASSLVGSGGDTQYFGPGTRLTVL.

For this clone: The CDR3 is cut off 3 residues early in the read; its end comes from the germline J gene. The V gene is TRBV5-1, the J gene TRBJ2-1; 7 bases align to TRBD2. V lost 0 bases and J lost 3; bases outside the gene matches: 6. This CDR3 has 16 amino acids. Germline V gene sequence: CDR1 SGHRS, CDR2 YFSETQ. CDR3 DNA, as far as it was read: TGCGCCAGCAGCTTGGCCTCAGCGGGGCTCTACAATGAG. Translated, it gives CASSLASAGLYNE. The entire CDR3 is CASSLASAGLYNEQFF.

Comments on this clone: The read halts 3 residues ahead of the CDR3 end, with the missing end drawn from the germline J gene. Other nucleotide sequences in the sample specify the same CDR3. The J gene is TRBJ2-1, the V gene TRBV20-1, with 12 bases lining up with TRBD2. From germline, CDR1 is DFQATT and CDR2 SNEGSKA (reference sequence). The CDR3 covers 14 residues. Losses at the gene ends were 6 bases for V and 4 bases for J; bases not matched to a gene: 4. The part of the CDR3 DNA that was read is TGCAGTGCACCCGGGACTAGCGGGTACAATGAG. Protein: CSAPGTSGYNE. The full CDR3 protein is CSAPGTSGYNEQFF.